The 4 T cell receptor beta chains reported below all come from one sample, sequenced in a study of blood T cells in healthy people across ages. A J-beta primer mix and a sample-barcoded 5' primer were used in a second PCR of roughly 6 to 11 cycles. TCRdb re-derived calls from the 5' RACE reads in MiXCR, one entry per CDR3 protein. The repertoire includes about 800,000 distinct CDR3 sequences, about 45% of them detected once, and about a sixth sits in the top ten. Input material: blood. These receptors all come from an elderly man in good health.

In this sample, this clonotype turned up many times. CDR3 DNA sequence: TGTGCCAGCAGTGGGGATTCTACATTTTACGAGCAGTACTTC. This translates into CASSGDSTFYEQYF. The chain couples TRBV12-3 or TRBV12-4 to TRBJ2-7; D is uncertain. CDR3 size: 14 residues. Trimming pared 5 bases from V and 4 bases from J, leaving 15 bases between.

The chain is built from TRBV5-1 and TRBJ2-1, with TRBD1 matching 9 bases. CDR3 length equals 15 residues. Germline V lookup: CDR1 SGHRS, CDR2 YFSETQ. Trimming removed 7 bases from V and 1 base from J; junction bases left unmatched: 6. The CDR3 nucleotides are TGCGCCAGCCGTGACAGGGGGGGTTCCTACAATGAGCAGTTCTTC. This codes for CASRDRGGSYNEQFF.

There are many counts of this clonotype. The CDR3 reads CSARVRGYSYNEQFF. The CDR3, as DNA: TGCAGTGCTAGAGTACGGGGGTACTCCTACAATGAGCAGTTCTTC. This rearrangement joins TRBV20-1 to TRBJ2-1; the D gene is possibly TRBD2 (6 bases). The ends were cut back, 1 base at V and 0 bases at J, with 10 bases in the middle. Germline V gene sequence: CDR1 DFQATT, CDR2 SNEGSKA (reference sequence). The CDR3 has 15 residues.

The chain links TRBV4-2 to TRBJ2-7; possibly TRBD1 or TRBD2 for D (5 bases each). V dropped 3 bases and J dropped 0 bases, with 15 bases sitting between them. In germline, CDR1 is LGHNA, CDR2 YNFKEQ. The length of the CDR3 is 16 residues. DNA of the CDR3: TGTGCCAGCAGCCATTCCGGGGCAACCAGCTCCTACGAGCAGTACTTC. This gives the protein CASSHSGATSSYEQYF.